This TCR beta chain was recovered during a study of blood T cell repertoires in COVID-19. Trimming took 0 bases from V and 5 from J, leaving 13 bases between them. Per the germline V gene, CDR1 is LNHDA and CDR2 is SQIVND (reference sequence). The CDR3 length is 15 residues. Per the authors' pipeline: The authors estimated nucleated cell counts from reference gene primer amplification. The table came from immunoSEQ multiplex PCR; TCRdb's copy has only in-frame clones and leaves some out. V and J calls and clone size are those listed in that table; D and trimming were worked out from the DNA. The table lists 300,000 to 350,000 clones, approximately 89% of them singletons, with less than 3.5% in the top ten.

The source is a woman aged 18-30 years who had recovered from COVID-19. Material: peripheral blood. The chain combines TRBV19 with TRBJ1-2; the D is unclear. CDR3 sequence reads: CASSIDHGERYGYTF. CDR3 in DNA: TGTGCCAGTAGTATAGATCACGGGGAGCGATATGGCTACACCTTC.